This TCR beta chain is from a study of blood T cell repertoires in COVID-19. The overall study: COVID-19 samples from acute and convalescent phases originated in the United States, Italy and Spain. Sources were T cells, B-cell-depleted T cells, or PBMCs; the material itself was cDNA or gDNA.

Seattle enrolled patients during active infection and tracked them longitudinally. Looked up from germline, CDR1 is MNHEY and CDR2 is SVGEGT. The ends were cut back, 2 bases at V and 4 bases at J, with 9 bases in the middle. The CDR3 loop spans 14 amino acids. Per the study methods: Using reference gene primer amplification, nucleated cell counts were estimated. TCRdb keeps only in-frame clones here, not all; method: immunoSEQ multiplex PCR. Clone size and the V and J calls come from that table; the DNA yielded D and trimming. The table has about 200,000 clones, approximately 87% seen once; the top ten hold roughly 20%.

V usage is TRBV6-2 or TRBV6-3 and J usage is TRBJ1-5; D gene uncertain. Material for sequencing was peripheral blood. This sequence originates from a person aged 70 to 85 with COVID-19, enrolled during active disease. CDR3 in amino acids: CASSYIPTNQPQHF. The CDR3 coding sequence is TGTGCCAGCAGTTACATTCCCACAAATCAGCCCCAGCATTTT.